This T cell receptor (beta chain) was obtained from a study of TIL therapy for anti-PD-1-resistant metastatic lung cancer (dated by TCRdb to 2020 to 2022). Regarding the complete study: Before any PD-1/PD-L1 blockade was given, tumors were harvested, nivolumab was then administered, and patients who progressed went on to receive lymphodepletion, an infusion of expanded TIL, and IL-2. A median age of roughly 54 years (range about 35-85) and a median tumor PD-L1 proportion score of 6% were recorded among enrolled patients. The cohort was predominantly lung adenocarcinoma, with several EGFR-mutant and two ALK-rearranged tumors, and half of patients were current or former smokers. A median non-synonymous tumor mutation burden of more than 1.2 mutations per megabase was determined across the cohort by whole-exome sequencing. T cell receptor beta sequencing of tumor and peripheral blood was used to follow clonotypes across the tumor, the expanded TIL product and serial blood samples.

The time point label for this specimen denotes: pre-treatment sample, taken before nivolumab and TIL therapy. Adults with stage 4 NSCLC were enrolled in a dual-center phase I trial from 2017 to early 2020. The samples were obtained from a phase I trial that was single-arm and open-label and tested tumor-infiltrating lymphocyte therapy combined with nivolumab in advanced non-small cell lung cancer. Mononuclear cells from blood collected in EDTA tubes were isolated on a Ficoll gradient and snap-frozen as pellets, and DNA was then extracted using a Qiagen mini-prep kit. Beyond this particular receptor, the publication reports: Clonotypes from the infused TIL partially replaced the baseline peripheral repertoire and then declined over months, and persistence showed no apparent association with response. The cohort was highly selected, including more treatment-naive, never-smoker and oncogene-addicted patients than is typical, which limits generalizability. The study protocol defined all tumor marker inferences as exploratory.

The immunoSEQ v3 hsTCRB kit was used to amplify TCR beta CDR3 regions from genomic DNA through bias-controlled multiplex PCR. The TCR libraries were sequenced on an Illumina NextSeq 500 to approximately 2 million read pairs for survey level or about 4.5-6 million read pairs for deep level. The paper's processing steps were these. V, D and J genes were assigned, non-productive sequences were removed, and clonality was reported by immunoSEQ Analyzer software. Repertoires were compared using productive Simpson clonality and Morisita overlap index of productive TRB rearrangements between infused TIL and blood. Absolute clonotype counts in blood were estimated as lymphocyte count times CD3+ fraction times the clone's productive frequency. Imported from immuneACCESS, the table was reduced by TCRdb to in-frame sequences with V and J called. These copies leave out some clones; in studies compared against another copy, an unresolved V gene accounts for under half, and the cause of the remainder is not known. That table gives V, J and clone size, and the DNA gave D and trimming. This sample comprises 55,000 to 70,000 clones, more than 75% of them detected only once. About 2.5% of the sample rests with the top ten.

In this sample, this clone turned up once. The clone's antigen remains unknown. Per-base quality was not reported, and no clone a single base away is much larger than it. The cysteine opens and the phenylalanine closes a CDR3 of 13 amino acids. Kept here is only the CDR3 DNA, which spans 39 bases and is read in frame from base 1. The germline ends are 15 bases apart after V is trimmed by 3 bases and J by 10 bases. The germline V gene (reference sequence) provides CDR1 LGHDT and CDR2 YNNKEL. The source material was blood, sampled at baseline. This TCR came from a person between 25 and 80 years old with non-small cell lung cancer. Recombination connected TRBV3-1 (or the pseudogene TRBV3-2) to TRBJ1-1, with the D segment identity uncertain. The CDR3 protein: CASSHSESQRAFF. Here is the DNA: TGTGCCAGCAGCCATTCAGAGAGTCAGAGAGCTTTCTTT.